This T cell receptor beta chain was retrieved from a study of beta chain features in type 1 diabetes. Across the study: All samples combined gave roughly 100,000,000 sorted cells for examination.

Comment on this clone: Its specificity is unknown.

Germline V gene data show CDR1 as SEHNR and CDR2 as FQNEAQ (reference sequence). V shed 2 bases, J shed 3 bases, and the junction held 9 bases outside the gene matches. The CDR3 is 16 amino acids. Whole-study results and caveats: Diminished insertions and augmented deletions at VDJ junctions characterized type 1 diabetes patients. The influence of HLA type on TCRB rearrangement stayed undetermined. Moderately but significantly shorter TCRB CDR3s were found in Type 1 diabetes patients in all four CD4+ subsets.

TCRB transcripts that were expressed got sequenced, as all of the isolated RNA had been reverse transcribed. Here immunoSEQ multiplex PCR was the method, and the copy in TCRdb shows in-frame clones only, minus some. The sample carries under 450,000 clones, around 14% recorded once. Sample: naive CD4+ T cells from blood. The sequence derives from a man between 25 and 39 years old in good health. The chain has TRBV7-9 and TRBJ2-7; TRBD1 matches 8 bases. CDR3 protein: CASSLPSDRDGYEQYF. DNA of the CDR3: TGTGCCAGCAGCTTACCGTCGGACAGGGACGGCTACGAGCAGTACTTC.